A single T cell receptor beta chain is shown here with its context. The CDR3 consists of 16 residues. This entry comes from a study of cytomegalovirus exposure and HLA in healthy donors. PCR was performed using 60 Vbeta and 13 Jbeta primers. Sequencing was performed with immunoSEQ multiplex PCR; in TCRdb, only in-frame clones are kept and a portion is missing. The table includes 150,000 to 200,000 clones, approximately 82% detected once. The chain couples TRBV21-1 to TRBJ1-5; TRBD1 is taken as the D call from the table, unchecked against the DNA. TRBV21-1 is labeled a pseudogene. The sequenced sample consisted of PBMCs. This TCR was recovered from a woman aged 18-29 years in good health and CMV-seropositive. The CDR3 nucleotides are TGTGCCAGCAGCAAGTCCACCGGGACATGGAATCAGCCCCAGCATTTT. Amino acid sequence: CASSKSTGTWNQPQHF.